A single sample gave rise to the 5 T cell receptor beta chains below, sequenced in a study of T cells in Graves' hyperthyroidism and ophthalmopathy. Using RNA transcripts as the source, TCR beta CDR3 regions were amplified. RT-PCR in the first round (using the HTBI primer set) targeted the TCR CDR3. Via MiXCR, TCRdb re-called the multiplex PCR reads, giving one row per CDR3 protein. Here the sample spans about 250,000 distinct CDR3 sequences, roughly 15% being singletons. The specimen was blood. These receptors originate from a woman between 50 and 59 years old with Graves' hyperthyroidism that later progressed to Graves' ophthalmopathy.

Many counts were recorded for this clonotype. V usage is TRBV2 and J usage is TRBJ2-3; 8 positions agree with TRBD2. This CDR3 spans 14 amino acids. Germline lookup yields CDR1 SNHLY and CDR2 FYNNEI. The V gene end was trimmed by 7 bases and the J gene end by 6 bases; junction bases not matched to a gene: 9. The CDR3 DNA sequence: TGTGCCAGCATCCTTGGGACTAGTAGCGATACGCAGTATTTT. Translation: CASILGTSSDTQYF.

This clonotype came up many times. The rearrangement uses TRBV28 and TRBJ1-3, with 9 bases that match TRBD1. The CDR3 has 15 amino acids. Germline lookup yields CDR1 MDHEN and CDR2 SYDVKM. The V and J ends lost 4 bases and 5 bases, in that order; junction bases with no gene match: 6. CDR3 DNA sequence: TGTGCCAGCAGTTCAACAGGGGGCAGGAGAAACACCATATATTTT. Translating gives CASSSTGGRRNTIYF.

Of note for this clonotype: Given a much more abundant clone one base away, this may be a read error. The gene calls are TRBV6-1 and TRBJ2-5, with D possibly matching TRBD2 (6 bases). The CDR3 is 17 amino acids. V shed 3 bases and J shed 2 bases, with 19 bases lying between them. Germline V gives CDR1 MNHNS, CDR2 SASEGT. The chain's CDR3 is CASSESIGGMGQETQYF. The CDR3 nucleotides read TGTGCCAGCAGTGAGTCGATAGGCGGGATGGGACAAGAGACCCAGTACTTC.

This clonotype appeared a few times. This clone may be a read error of a much larger clone one base away. The rearrangement links TRBV10-3 to TRBJ1-1; D not certain. The V gene's germline CDR1 is ENHRY and CDR2 SYGVKD. This CDR3 is 13 amino acids long. V dropped 11 bases and J dropped 1 base, with 14 bases sitting between them. In nucleotides, the CDR3 is TGTGCCGTCAACGATCTATCGAACACTGAAGCTTTCTTT. Protein sequence: CAVNDLSNTEAFF.

This clonotype was observed a few times. The V gene is TRBV7-9, the J gene TRBJ2-7; tentatively, D is TRBD1 (6 bases). The CDR3 is 15 residues long. Trimming removed 3 bases from V and 5 bases from J, with 17 bases in between. CDR1 SEHNR and CDR2 FQNEAQ come from the germline V gene (reference sequence). CDR3 sequence: CASSLDQGRGDEQYF. The CDR3 coding sequence is TGTGCCAGCAGCTTGGATCAGGGGAGAGGCGACGAGCAGTACTTC.